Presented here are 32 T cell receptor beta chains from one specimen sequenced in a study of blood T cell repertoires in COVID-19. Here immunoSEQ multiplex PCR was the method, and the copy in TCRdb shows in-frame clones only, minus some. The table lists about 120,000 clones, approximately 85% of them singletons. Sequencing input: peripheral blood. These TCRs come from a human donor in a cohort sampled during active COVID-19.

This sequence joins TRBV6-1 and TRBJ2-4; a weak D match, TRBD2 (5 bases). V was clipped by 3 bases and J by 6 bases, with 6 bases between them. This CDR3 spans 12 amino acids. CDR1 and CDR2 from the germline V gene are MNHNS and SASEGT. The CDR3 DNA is TGTGCCAGCAGTGAGGCGGGAAACATTCAGTACTTC. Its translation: CASSEAGNIQYF.

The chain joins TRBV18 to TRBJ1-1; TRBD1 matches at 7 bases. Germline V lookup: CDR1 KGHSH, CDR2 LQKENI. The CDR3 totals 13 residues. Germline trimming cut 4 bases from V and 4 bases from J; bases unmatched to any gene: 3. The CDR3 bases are TGTGCCAGCTCACTCGACAGGGCCACTGAAGCTTTCTTT. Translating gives CASSLDRATEAFF.

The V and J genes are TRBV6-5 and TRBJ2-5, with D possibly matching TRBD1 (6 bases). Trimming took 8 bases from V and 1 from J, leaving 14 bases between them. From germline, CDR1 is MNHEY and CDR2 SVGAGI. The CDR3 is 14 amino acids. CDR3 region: CASGGQNPQETQYF. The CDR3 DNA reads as TGTGCCAGCGGGGGACAAAACCCCCAAGAGACCCAGTACTTC.

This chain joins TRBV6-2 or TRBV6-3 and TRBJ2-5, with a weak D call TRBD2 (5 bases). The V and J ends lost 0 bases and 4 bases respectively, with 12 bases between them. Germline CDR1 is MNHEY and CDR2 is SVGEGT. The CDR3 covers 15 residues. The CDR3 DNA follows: TGTGCCAGCAGTTACTCGCACGGGGTAGGAGAGACCCAGTACTTC. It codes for CASSYSHGVGETQYF.

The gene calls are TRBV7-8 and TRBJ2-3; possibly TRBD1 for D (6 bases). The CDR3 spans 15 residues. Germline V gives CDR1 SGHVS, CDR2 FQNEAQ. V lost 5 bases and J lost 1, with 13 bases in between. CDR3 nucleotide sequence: TGTGCCAGCAGCCGTACAGGGTCCCGCACAGATACGCAGTATTTT. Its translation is CASSRTGSRTDTQYF.

The CDR3: CASRRLAGEENIQYF. In DNA form, the CDR3 reads TGTGCCAGCAGGCGACTAGCGGGGGAGGAGAACATTCAGTACTTC. This chain connects TRBV6-5 to TRBJ2-4, with 12 positions matching TRBD2. The germline V gene encodes CDR1 MNHEY and CDR2 SVGAGI. The J segment lost 7 bases and the V segment lost 6 bases, leaving 7 bases of the junction unmatched. This CDR3 has 15 amino acids.

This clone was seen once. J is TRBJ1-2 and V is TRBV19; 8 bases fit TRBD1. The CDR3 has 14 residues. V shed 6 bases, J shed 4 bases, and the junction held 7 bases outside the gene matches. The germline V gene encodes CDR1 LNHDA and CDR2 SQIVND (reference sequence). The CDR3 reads CASRTDRAGYGYTF. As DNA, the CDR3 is TGTGCCAGTAGAACGGACAGGGCGGGCTATGGCTACACCTTC.

The CDR3 loop is CASSMVESSYNEQFF. DNA for the CDR3: TGTGCCAGTAGTATGGTGGAGAGCTCCTACAATGAGCAGTTCTTC. The chain is built from TRBV19 and TRBJ2-1; D is ambiguous. V lost 3 bases, J lost 0 bases, and 9 bases lay in between. This CDR3 has 15 amino acids. CDR1 is LNHDA, CDR2 SQIVND, per germline (reference sequence).

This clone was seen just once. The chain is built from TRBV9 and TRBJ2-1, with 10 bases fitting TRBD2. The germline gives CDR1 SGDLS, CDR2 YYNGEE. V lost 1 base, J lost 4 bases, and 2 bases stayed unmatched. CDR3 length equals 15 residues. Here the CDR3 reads CASSVRTSGYNEQFF. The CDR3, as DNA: TGTGCCAGCAGCGTAAGGACTAGCGGATACAATGAGCAGTTCTTC.

CDR3: CASSSQGYEQYF. The CDR3 region has the DNA TGTGCCAGCAGCTCACAGGGATACGAGCAGTACTTC. J is TRBJ2-7 and V is TRBV7-2; perhaps TRBD1 as D (6 bases). CDR1 and CDR2 (germline): SGHTA, FQGNSA. CDR3 length equals 12 residues. The ends were cut back, 4 bases at V and 4 bases at J, with 8 bases in the middle. The full variable domain, its missing parts supplied by reference TRBV7-2 and TRBJ2-7, is GAGVSQSPSNKVTEKGKDVELRCDPISGHTALYWYRQSLGQGLEFLIYFQGNSAPDKSGLPSDRFSAERTGGSVSTLTIQRTQQEDSAVYLCASSSQGYEQYFGPGTRLTVT.

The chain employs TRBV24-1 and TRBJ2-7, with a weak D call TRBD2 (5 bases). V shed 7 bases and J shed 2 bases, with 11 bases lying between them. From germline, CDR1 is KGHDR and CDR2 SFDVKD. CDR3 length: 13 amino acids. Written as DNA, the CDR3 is TGTGCCACCAGGCGGCGGGCCCCCTACGAGCAGTACTTC. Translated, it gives CATRRRAPYEQYF.

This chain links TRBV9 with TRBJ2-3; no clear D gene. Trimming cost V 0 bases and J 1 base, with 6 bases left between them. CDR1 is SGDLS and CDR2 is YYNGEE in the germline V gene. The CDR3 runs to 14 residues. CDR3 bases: TGTGCCAGCAGCGTAGTGGAGCGCACAGATACGCAGTATTTT. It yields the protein CASSVVERTDTQYF. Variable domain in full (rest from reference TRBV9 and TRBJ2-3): DSGVTQTPKHLITATGQRVTLRCSPRSGDLSVYWYQQSLDQGLQFLIQYYNGEERAKGNILERFSAQQFPDLHSELNLSSLELGDSALYFCASSVVERTDTQYFGPGTRLTVL.

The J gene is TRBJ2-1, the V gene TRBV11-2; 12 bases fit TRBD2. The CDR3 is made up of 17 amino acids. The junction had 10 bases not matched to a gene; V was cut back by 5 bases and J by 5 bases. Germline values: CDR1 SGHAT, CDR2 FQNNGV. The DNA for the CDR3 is TGTGCCAGCAGCGGAGGGGCACTAGCGGGGGGTCACAATGAGCAGTTCTTC. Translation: CASSGGALAGGHNEQFF. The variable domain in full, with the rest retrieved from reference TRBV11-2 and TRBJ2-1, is EAGVAQSPRYKIIEKRQSVAFWCNPISGHATLYWYQQILGQGPKLLIQFQNNGVVDDSQLPKDRFSAERLKGVDSTLKIQPAKLEDSAVYLCASSGGALAGGHNEQFFGPGTRLTVL.

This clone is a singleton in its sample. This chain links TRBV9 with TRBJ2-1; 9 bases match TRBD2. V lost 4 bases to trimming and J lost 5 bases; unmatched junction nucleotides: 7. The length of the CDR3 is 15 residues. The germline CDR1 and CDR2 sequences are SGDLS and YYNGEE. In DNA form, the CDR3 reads TGTGCCAGCAGCCCGGGGCGGGGGGGCGACAATGAGCAGTTCTTC. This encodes CASSPGRGGDNEQFF.

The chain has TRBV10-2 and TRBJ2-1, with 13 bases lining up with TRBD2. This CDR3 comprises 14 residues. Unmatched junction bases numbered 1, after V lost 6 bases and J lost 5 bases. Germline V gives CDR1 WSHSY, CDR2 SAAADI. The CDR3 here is CASRGLAGHNEQFF. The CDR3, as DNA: TGCGCCAGCAGGGGACTAGCGGGGCACAATGAGCAGTTCTTC.

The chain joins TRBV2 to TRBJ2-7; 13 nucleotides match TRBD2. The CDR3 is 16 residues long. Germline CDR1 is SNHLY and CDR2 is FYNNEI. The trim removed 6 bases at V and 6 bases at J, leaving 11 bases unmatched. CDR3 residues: CASSVGTSGALGEQYF. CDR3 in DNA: TGTGCCAGCAGCGTCGGGACTAGCGGGGCCCTGGGCGAGCAGTACTTC.

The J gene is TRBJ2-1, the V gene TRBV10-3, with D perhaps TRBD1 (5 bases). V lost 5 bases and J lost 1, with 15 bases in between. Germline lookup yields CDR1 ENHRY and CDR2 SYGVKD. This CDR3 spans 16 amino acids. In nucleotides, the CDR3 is TGTGCCATCAGTCCAGCTACAGGTAATTCCTACAATGAGCAGTTCTTC. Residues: CAISPATGNSYNEQFF.

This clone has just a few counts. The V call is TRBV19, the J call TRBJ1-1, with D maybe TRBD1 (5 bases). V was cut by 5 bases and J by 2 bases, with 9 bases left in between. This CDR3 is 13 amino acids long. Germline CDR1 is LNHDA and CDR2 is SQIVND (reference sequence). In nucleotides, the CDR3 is TGTGCCAGTAGTCCCAGGGTCAACACTGAAGCTTTCTTT. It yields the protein CASSPRVNTEAFF.

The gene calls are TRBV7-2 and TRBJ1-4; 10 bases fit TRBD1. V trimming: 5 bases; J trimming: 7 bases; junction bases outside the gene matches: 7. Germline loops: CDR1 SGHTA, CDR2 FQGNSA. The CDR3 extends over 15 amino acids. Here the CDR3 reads CASSPRQGAVEKLFF. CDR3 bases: TGTGCCAGCAGCCCCCGACAGGGGGCTGTTGAAAAACTGTTTTTT.

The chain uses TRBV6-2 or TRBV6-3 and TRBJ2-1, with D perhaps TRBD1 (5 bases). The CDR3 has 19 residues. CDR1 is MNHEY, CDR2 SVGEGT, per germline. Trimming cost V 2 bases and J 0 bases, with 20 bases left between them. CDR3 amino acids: CASSYPGSRWGSSYNEQFF. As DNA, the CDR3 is TGTGCCAGCAGTTACCCAGGGTCTCGGTGGGGAAGCTCCTACAATGAGCAGTTCTTC.

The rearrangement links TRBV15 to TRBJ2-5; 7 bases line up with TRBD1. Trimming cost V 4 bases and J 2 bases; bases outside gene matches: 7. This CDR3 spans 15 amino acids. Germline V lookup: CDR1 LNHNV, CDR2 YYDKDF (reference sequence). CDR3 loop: CATSIPRTGQETQYF. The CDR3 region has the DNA TGTGCCACCAGCATTCCTAGGACAGGTCAAGAGACCCAGTACTTC.

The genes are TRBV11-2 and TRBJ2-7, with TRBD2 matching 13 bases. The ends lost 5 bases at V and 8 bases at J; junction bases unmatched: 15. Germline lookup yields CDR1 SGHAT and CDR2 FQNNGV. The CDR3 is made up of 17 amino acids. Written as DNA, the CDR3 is TGTGCCAGCAGCCCATTTCCGAGTCCGGGACTAGCGGGGAAGCAGTACTTC. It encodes CASSPFPSPGLAGKQYF. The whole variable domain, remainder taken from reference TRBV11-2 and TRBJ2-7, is EAGVAQSPRYKIIEKRQSVAFWCNPISGHATLYWYQQILGQGPKLLIQFQNNGVVDDSQLPKDRFSAERLKGVDSTLKIQPAKLEDSAVYLCASSPFPSPGLAGKQYFGPGTRLTVT.

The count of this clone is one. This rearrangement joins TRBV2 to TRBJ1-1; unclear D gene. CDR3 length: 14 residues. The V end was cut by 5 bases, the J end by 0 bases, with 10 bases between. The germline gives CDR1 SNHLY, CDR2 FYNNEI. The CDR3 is CASSPQSLNTEAFF. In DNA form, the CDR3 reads TGTGCCAGCAGTCCCCAGTCCTTGAACACTGAAGCTTTCTTT.

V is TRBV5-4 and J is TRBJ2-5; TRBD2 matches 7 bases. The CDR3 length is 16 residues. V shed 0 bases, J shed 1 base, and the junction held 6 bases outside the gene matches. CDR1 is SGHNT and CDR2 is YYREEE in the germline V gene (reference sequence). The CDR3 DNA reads TGTGCCAGCAGCTTGGAGGGGCGGGGGACCCAAGAGACCCAGTACTTC. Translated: CASSLEGRGTQETQYF.

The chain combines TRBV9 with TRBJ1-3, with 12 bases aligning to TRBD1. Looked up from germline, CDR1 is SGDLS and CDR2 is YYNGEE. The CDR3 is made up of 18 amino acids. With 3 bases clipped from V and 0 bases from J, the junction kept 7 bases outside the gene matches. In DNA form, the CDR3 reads TGTGCCAGCAGCGAACTCTCGGGACAGGGGGCCTCTGGAAACACCATATATTTT. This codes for CASSELSGQGASGNTIYF.

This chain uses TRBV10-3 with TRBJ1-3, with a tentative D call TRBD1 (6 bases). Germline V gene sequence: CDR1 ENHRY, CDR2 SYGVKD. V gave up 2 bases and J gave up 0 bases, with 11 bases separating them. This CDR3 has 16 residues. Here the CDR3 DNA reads TGTGCCATCAGTGAGAGGGGGGGGACCTCTGGAAACACCATATATTTT. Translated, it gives CAISERGGTSGNTIYF.

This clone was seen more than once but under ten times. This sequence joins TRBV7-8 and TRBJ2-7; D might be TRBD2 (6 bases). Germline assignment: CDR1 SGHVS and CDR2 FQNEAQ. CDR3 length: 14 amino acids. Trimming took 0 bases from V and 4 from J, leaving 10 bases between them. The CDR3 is CASSLAASVYEQYF. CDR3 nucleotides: TGTGCCAGCAGCTTAGCGGCTAGCGTTTACGAGCAGTACTTC.

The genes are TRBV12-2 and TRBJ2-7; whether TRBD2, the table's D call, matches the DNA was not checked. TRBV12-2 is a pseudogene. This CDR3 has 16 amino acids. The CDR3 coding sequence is TGTGCAAGTCGCTTAGCGAGGATAGCGGGGGACTACGAGCAGTACTTC. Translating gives CASRLARIAGDYEQYF.

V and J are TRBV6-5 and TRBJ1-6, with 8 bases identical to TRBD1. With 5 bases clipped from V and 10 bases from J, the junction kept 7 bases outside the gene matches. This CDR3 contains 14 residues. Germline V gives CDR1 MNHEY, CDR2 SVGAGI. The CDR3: CASSRTGKTSPLHF. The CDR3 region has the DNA TGTGCCAGCAGTCGGACAGGGAAAACCTCACCCCTCCACTTT.

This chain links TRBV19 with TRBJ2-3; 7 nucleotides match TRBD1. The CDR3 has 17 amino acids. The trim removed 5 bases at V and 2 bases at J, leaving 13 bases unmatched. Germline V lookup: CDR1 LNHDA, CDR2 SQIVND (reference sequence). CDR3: CASSVTGSLPPTDTQYF. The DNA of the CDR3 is TGTGCCAGTAGTGTGACAGGGTCCCTTCCCCCCACAGATACGCAGTATTTT.

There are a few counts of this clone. CDR3 region: CASRGTVNGETQYF. CDR3 nucleotide sequence: TGCGCCAGCAGGGGGACAGTAAACGGAGAGACCCAGTACTTC. This sequence joins TRBV5-1 and TRBJ2-5, with 7 bases that match TRBD1. The CDR3 consists of 14 residues. Germline trimming cut 5 bases from V and 4 bases from J; bases unmatched to any gene: 8. Germline CDR1 reads SGHRS; CDR2 reads YFSETQ. Combining the CDR3 with reference TRBV5-1 and TRBJ2-5 gives the whole variable domain KAGVTQTPRYLIKTRGQQVTLSCSPISGHRSVSWYQQTPGQGLQFLFEYFSETQRNKGNFPGRFSGRQFSNSRSEMNVSTLELGDSALYLCASRGTVNGETQYFGPGTRLLVL.

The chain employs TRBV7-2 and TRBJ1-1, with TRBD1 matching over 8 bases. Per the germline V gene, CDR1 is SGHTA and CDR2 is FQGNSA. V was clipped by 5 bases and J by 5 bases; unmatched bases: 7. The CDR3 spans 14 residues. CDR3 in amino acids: CASSTTGVGTEAFF. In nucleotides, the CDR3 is TGTGCCAGCAGCACGACAGGGGTGGGGACTGAAGCTTTCTTT.